Shown below are 5 T cell receptor beta chains from a single sample sequenced in a study of lymphopenia after photon versus proton radiotherapy. Clones were read by immunoSEQ multiplex PCR, and TCRdb kept only the in-frame ones, dropping some. The sample records under 20,000 clones, roughly 90% being singletons. The sample in question was peripheral blood, obtained from a patient treated with photon-based radiotherapy. These receptors were obtained from a woman between 40 and 50 years old with cholangiocarcinoma.

This chain connects TRBV29-1 to TRBJ1-2, with D perhaps TRBD1 (5 bases). The germline gives CDR1 SQVTM, CDR2 ANQGSEA. CDR3 length equals 12 residues. The ends were cut back, 7 bases at V and 8 bases at J, with 17 bases in the middle. This chain's CDR3 is CSGGDGGSGYTF. The CDR3, as DNA: TGCAGCGGAGGGGACGGCGGTAGCGGCTACACCTTC.

This clone has just one count. This chain joins TRBV19 and TRBJ2-2, with D perhaps matching TRBD1 (5 bases). The ends were cut back, 7 bases at V and 1 base at J, with 16 bases in the middle. Germline values: CDR1 LNHDA, CDR2 SQIVND (reference sequence). This CDR3 is built from 16 residues. The CDR3 DNA sequence: TGTGCCAGTATTGGTAGCAGACAGATGAACACCGGGGAGCTGTTTTTT. Protein sequence: CASIGSRQMNTGELFF. Full variable domain (missing parts from reference TRBV19 and TRBJ2-2): DGGITQSPKYLFRKEGQNVTLSCEQNLNHDAMYWYRQDPGQGLRLIYYSQIVNDFQKGDIAEGYSVSREKKESFPLTVTSAQKNPTAFYLCASIGSRQMNTGELFFGEGSRLTVL.

The rearrangement joins TRBV14 to TRBJ2-1, with 9 bases that match TRBD2. Trimming cost V 1 base and J 12 bases; bases outside gene matches: 7. CDR1 and CDR2 from the germline V gene are SGHDN and FVKESK. This CDR3 spans 14 amino acids. The DNA of the CDR3 is TGTGCCAGCAGCCAAGCCGGGACTAGCTTAACGCAGTTCTTC. Its protein is CASSQAGTSLTQFF.

V gene TRBV18 combines with J gene TRBJ1-1; D may be TRBD1 (5 bases). The V end lost 5 bases, the J end lost 3 bases, and 10 bases lay between the germline ends. This CDR3 comprises 13 residues. Germline V gene sequence: CDR1 KGHSH, CDR2 LQKENI. CDR3 coding DNA: TGTGCCAGCTCATTGGGAGGGGACACTGAAGCTTTCTTT. Translated: CASSLGGDTEAFF.

This clone has only one observation. The chain employs TRBV29-1 and TRBJ2-1; possible D gene TRBD2, 5 bases. The CDR3 runs 12 residues. V was cut by 3 bases and J by 7 bases, with 10 bases left in between. CDR1 and CDR2 (germline): SQVTM, ANQGSEA. Here the CDR3 reads CSVDWTLNEQFF. In DNA form, the CDR3 reads TGCAGCGTTGATTGGACTTTAAATGAGCAGTTCTTC.